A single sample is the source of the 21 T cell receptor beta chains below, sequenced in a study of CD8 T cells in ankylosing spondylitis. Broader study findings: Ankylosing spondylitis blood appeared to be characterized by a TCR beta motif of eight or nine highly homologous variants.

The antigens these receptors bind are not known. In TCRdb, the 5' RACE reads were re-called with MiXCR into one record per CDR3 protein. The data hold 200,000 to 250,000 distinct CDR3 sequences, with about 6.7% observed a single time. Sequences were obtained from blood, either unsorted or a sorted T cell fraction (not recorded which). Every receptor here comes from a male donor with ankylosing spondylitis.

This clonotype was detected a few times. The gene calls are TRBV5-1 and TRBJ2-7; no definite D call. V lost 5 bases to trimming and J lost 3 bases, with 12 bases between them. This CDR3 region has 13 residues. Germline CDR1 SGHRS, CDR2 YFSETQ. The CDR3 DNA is TGCGCCAGCAGGTCGACAAGCCGCTACGAGCAGTACTTC. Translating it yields CASRSTSRYEQYF.

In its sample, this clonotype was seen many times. The CDR3: CASSFSGSVGNEQYF. The CDR3 nucleotides read TGTGCCAGCAGTTTTTCAGGGTCGGTGGGAAACGAGCAGTACTTC. This chain uses TRBV12-3 or TRBV12-4 with TRBJ2-7; weak D call: TRBD1 (5 bases). The ends were cut back, 3 bases at V and 5 bases at J, with 17 bases in the middle. This CDR3 spans 15 amino acids.

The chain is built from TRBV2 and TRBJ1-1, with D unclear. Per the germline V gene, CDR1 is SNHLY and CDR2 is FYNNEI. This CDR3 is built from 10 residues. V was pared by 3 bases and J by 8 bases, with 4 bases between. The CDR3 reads CASSEPEAFF. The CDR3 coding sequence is TGTGCCAGCAGTGAGCCCGAAGCTTTCTTT.

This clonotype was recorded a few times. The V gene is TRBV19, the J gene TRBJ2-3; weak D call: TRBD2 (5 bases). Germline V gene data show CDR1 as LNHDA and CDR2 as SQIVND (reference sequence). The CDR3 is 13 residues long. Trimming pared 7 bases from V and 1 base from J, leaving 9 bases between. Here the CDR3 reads CASIDGGTDTQYF. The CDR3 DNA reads TGTGCCAGTATAGACGGGGGCACAGATACGCAGTATTTT. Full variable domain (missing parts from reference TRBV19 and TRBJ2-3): DGGITQSPKYLFRKEGQNVTLSCEQNLNHDAMYWYRQDPGQGLRLIYYSQIVNDFQKGDIAEGYSVSREKKESFPLTVTSAQKNPTAFYLCASIDGGTDTQYFGPGTRLTVL.

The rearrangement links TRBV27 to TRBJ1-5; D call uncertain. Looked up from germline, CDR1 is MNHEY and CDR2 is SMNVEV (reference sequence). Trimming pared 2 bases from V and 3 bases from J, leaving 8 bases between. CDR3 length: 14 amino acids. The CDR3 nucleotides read TGTGCCAGCAGTTTAGGACGGTACAATCAGCCCCAGCATTTT. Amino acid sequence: CASSLGRYNQPQHF.

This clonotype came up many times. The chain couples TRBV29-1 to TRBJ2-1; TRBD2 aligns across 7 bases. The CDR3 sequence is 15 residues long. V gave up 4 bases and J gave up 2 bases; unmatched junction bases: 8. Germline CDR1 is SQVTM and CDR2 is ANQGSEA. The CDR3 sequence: CSVGGAGVTYNEQFF. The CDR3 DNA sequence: TGCAGCGTTGGAGGTGCGGGAGTGACCTACAATGAGCAGTTCTTC.

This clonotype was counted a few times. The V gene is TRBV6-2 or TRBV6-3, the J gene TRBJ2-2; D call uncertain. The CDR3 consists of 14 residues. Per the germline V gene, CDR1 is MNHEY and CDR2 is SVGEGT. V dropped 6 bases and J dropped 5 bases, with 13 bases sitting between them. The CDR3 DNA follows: TGTGCCAGCAGATCGACTCGAAGTACCGGGGAGCTGTTTTTT. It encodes CASRSTRSTGELFF.

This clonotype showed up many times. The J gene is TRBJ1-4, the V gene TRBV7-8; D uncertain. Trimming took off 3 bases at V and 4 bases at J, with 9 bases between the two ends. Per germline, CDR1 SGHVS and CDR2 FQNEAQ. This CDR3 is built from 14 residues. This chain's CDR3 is CASSFLGNNEKLFF. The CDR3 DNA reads TGTGCCAGCAGCTTTCTTGGGAATAATGAAAAACTGTTTTTT. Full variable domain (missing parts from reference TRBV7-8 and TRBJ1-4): GAGVSQSPRYKVAKRGQDVALRCDPISGHVSLFWYQQALGQGPEFLTYFQNEAQLDKSGLPSDRFFAERPEGSVSTLKIQRTQQEDSAVYLCASSFLGNNEKLFFGSGTQLSVL.

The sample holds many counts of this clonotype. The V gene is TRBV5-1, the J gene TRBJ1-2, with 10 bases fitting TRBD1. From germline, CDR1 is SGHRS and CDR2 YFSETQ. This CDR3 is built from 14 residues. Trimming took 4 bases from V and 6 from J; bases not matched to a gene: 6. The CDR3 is CASSPRQGADGYTF. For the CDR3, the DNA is TGCGCCAGCAGCCCCAGACAGGGGGCCGATGGCTACACCTTC.

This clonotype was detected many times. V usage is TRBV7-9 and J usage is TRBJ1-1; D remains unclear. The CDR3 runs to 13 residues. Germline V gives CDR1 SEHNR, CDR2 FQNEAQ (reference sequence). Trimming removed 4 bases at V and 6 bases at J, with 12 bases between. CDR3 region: CASSSAMQPEAFF. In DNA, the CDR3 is TGTGCCAGCAGCTCAGCGATGCAACCTGAAGCTTTCTTT.

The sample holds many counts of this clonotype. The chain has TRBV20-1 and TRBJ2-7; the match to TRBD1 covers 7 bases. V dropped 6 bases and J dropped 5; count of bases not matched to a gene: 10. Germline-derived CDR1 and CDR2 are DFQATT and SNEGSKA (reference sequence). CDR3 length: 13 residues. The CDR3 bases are TGCAGTGCAATGACAGGGTTTACCCACGAGCAGTACTTC. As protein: CSAMTGFTHEQYF.

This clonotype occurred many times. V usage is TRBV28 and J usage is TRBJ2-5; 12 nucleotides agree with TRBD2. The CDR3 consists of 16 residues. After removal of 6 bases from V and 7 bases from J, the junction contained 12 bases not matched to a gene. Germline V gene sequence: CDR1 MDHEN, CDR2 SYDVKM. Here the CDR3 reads CASSEGLAGLRGTQYF. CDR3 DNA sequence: TGTGCCAGCAGCGAGGGACTAGCGGGTCTTCGGGGGACCCAGTACTTC. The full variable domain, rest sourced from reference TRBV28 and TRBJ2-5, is DVKVTQSSRYLVKRTGEKVFLECVQDMDHENMFWYRQDPGLGLRLIYFSYDVKMKEKGDIPEGYSVSREKKERFSLILESASTNQTSMYLCASSEGLAGLRGTQYFGPGTRLLVL.

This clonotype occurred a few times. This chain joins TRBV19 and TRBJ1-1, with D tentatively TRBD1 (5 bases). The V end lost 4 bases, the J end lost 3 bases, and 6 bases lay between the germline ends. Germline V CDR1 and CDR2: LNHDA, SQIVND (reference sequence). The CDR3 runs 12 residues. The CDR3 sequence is CASSRGYTEAFF. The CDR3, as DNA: TGTGCCAGTAGTAGGGGGTACACTGAAGCTTTCTTT.

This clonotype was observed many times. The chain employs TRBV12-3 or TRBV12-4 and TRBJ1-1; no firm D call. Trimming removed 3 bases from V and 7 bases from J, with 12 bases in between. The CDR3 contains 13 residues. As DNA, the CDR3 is TGTGCCAGCAGTTTGGTAGGAACCAGTGAAGCTTTCTTT. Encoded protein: CASSLVGTSEAFF.

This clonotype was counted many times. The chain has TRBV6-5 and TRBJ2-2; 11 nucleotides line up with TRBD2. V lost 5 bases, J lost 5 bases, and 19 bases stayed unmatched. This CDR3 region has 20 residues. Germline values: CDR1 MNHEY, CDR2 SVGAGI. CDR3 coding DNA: TGTGCCAGCAGTACTGACCTCCTGTCGACTAGCGGGAAAGGAACCGGGGAGCTGTTTTTT. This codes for CASSTDLLSTSGKGTGELFF.

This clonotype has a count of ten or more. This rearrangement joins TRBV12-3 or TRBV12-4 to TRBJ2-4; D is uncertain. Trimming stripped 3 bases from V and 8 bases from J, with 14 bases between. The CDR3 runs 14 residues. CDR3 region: CASSFFAASDIQYF. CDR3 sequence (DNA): TGTGCCAGCAGTTTCTTTGCCGCGTCGGACATTCAGTACTTC.

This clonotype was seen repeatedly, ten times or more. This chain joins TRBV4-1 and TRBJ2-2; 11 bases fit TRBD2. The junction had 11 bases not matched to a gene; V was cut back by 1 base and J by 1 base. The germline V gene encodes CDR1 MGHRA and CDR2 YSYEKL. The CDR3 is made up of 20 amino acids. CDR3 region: CASSQVLSSGRSVNTGELFF. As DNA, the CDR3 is TGCGCCAGCAGCCAAGTTCTTTCTAGCGGGAGGAGTGTGAACACCGGGGAGCTGTTTTTT.

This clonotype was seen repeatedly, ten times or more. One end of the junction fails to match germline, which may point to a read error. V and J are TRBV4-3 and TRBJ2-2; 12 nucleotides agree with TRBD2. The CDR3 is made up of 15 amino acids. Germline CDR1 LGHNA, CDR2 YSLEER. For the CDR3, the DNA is TGTGCCAGCAGCCCTGGACTAGCGGGGACCGGGGAGCTGTTTTTT. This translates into CASSPGLAGTGELFF.

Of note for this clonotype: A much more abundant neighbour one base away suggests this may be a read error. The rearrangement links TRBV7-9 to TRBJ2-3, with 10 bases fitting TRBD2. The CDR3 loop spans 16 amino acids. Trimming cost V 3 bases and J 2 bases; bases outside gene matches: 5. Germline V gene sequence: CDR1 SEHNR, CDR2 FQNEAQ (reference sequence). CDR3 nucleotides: TGTGCCAGCAGCTTTCATAGCGGGGGGTACACAGATACGCAGTATTTT. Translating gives CASSFHSGGYTDTQYF.

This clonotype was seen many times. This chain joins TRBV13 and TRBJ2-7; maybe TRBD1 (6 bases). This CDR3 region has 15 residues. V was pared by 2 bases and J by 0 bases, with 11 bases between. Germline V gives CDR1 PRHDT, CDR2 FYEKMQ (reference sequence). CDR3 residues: CASSLRGTSSYEQYF. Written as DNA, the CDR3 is TGTGCCAGCAGCTTAAGAGGGACAAGCTCCTACGAGCAGTACTTC.

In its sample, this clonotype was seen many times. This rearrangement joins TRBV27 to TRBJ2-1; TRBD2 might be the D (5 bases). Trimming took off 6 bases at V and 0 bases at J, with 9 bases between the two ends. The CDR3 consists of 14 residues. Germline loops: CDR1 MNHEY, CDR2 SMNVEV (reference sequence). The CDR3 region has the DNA TGTGCCAGCAGCTTAGCGATCTCCTACAATGAGCAGTTCTTC. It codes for CASSLAISYNEQFF.